This T cell receptor (beta chain) was retrieved from a study of human T cells and chemical hapten exposure. Study results and limitations: Alopecia was present in the donors, so their immune response may differ from healthy people's.

CDR1 is MNHEY and CDR2 is SVGEGT in the germline V gene. CDR3 length: 17 amino acids. With 6 bases removed from V and 2 bases from J, the gap between germline ends came to 22 bases. This clonotype turned up a few times. Antigen: not known. Single cDNA molecules in the library carried unique molecular identifiers attached during preparation. TCRdb ran MiXCR on the RACE reads and lists one entry per CDR3 protein. The profile shows around 110,000 distinct CDR3 sequences, around an eighth of them singletons. Time point denoted: patch test 1, 2 weeks after DPC sensitization. Noted treatment: therapeutic diphenylcyclopropenone sensitization with weekly scalp DPC.

The sample here was whole blood, taken in connection with sensitization to the hapten diphenylcyclopropenone (DPC). This sequence originates from a woman in her forties or fifties with alopecia areata. Some clones in this sample may be carry-over from other donors' samples. The V call is TRBV6-2 or TRBV6-3, the J call TRBJ1-2; a possible D gene is TRBD1 (5 bases). CDR3 coding DNA: TGTGCCAGCAGCCATGGGGGATCCCGTCGCGTCAACTATGGCTACACCTTC. It is translated as CASSHGGSRRVNYGYTF.